This entry lists 24 T cell receptor beta chains sequenced from one sample in a study of blood T cells in healthy people across ages. The second PCR ran about 6 to 11 cycles with a sample-barcoded 5' primer and J-beta primers. TCRdb used MiXCR to reprocess the 5' RACE reads, holding one entry per CDR3 protein. The sample includes 850,000 to 950,000 distinct CDR3 sequences, around 28% seen only once; the top ten take approximately 15%. Sequenced input: blood. The receptors come from a woman of 80 years or more in good health.

At least ten counts were recorded for this clonotype. J is TRBJ2-4 and V is TRBV5-1; 11 bases map to TRBD1. CDR1 is SGHRS and CDR2 is YFSETQ in the germline V gene. The CDR3 has 17 amino acids. After removal of 2 bases from V and 9 bases from J, the junction contained 13 bases not matched to a gene. CDR3 nucleotide sequence: TGCGCCAGCAGCTTAACCAGCCGGACAGGGGGCTTGGGCATTCAGTACTTC. Translating gives CASSLTSRTGGLGIQYF.

This clonotype was seen more than once but under ten times. The chain links TRBV12-3 or TRBV12-4 to TRBJ2-1, with D hard to call. The CDR3 spans 14 residues. V was clipped by 2 bases and J by 7 bases, with 12 bases between them. Written as DNA, the CDR3 is TGTGCCAGCAGTTTAAGTGGTCCCGTAAATGAGCAGTTCTTC. It specifies CASSLSGPVNEQFF.

Details on this clonotype: A much larger clone sits a single nucleotide away, making a read error possible. The chain couples TRBV9 to TRBJ2-7, with D tentatively TRBD2 (5 bases). CDR1 and CDR2 from the germline V gene are SGDLS and YYNGEE. The CDR3 sequence is 15 residues long. In DNA, the CDR3 is TGTGTCAGCAGCGTAGGCCCCCGGGATCGGGGCGAGCAGTACTTC. It is translated as CVSSVGPRDRGEQYF.

On this clonotype: One base away lies a much larger clone, so this may be a sequencing read error. The V call is TRBV7-2, the J call TRBJ2-5; tentatively, D is TRBD1 or TRBD2 (6 bases each). The CDR3 length is 14 residues. Trimming removed 5 bases from V and 11 bases from J, with 21 bases in between. CDR1 SGHTA and CDR2 FQGNSA come from the germline V gene. The CDR3 DNA sequence: TGTGCCAGCAGCGTGGGGGCGGGGAGGAATGAGCAGTACTTC. Translating it yields CASSVGAGRNEQYF.

Turning to this clonotype: Being one base from a much bigger clone, this may be a read error. This sequence joins TRBV4-1 and TRBJ2-7; 11 bases are a match to TRBD2. Looked up from germline, CDR1 is MGHRA and CDR2 is YSYEKL. This CDR3 has 17 residues. The CDR3 protein is CASSQESGTSGTYGQYF. In DNA form, the CDR3 reads TGCGCCAGCAGCCAAGAATCCGGGACTAGCGGAACCTACGGGCAGTACTTC.

The sample holds many counts of this clonotype. The chain has TRBV7-2 and TRBJ2-4; no reliable D call. The CDR3 covers 15 residues. Between the trimmed V and J ends, which lost 4 bases and 2 bases, there was a span of 12 bases. The germline gives CDR1 SGHTA, CDR2 FQGNSA. The CDR3 DNA reads TGTGCCAGCAGCTCCCCACTTGGCCCCAAAAACATTCAGTACTTC. It is translated as CASSSPLGPKNIQYF.

Comment on this clonotype: A junction boundary mismatches the germline segment, possibly from a read error. The V and J genes are TRBV6-2 or TRBV6-3 and TRBJ2-6; the D gene is possibly TRBD1 (5 bases). This CDR3 is built from 15 residues. Germline V CDR1 and CDR2: MNHEY, SVGEGT. The CDR3 DNA follows: TGTGCCAGCACAACAGGTGGTCAAGGGGCCGACGTCCTGACTTTC. Protein product: CASTTGGQGADVLTF.

This clonotype has a count of ten or more. The J gene is TRBJ2-4, the V gene TRBV4-3, with D possibly matching TRBD1 (6 bases). Trimming pared 1 base from V and 7 bases from J, leaving 11 bases between. Germline-derived CDR1 and CDR2 are LGHNA and YSLEER. The CDR3 runs to 14 residues. Here the CDR3 reads CASSQGGGLNIQYF. CDR3 nucleotides: TGCGCCAGCAGCCAAGGTGGGGGCCTCAACATTCAGTACTTC.

On this clonotype: A junction boundary mismatches the germline segment, possibly from a read error. V is TRBV4-3 and J is TRBJ1-4; the D gene is possibly TRBD1 (5 bases). Per the germline V gene, CDR1 is LGHNA and CDR2 is YSLEER. CDR3 length: 17 amino acids. The CDR3 is CASSHLTGPATNEKRFF. The DNA of the CDR3 is TGCGCCAGCAGCCACCTAACAGGCCCTGCAACTAATGAAAAACGGTTTTTT.

This clonotype was seen just once. J is TRBJ2-7 and V is TRBV12-3 or TRBV12-4; D tentatively fits TRBD1 or TRBD2 (5 bases each). Deletions cut 6 bases from V and 7 bases from J, with 22 bases between. The CDR3 has 15 residues. CDR3 bases: TGTGCCAGCAGGCCCCACTCGGGACGCTACAATGAGCAGTACTTC. It is translated as CASRPHSGRYNEQYF.

The chain joins TRBV11-2 to TRBJ2-2; D ambiguous. The CDR3 runs 16 residues. Germline-derived CDR1 and CDR2 are SGHAT and FQNNGV. V shed 5 bases and J shed 0 bases, with 13 bases lying between them. The CDR3 DNA reads TGTGCCAGCAGCCAAGAGATAGTTACGAACACCGGGGAGCTGTTTTTT. The encoded protein is CASSQEIVTNTGELFF.

V is TRBV6-2 or TRBV6-3 and J is TRBJ2-7; D not resolved. V was shortened by 7 bases and J by 2 bases, with 21 bases between the two germline ends. This CDR3 is built from 16 residues. The germline CDR1 and CDR2 sequences are MNHEY and SVGEGT. The CDR3 nucleotides are TGTGCCAGCACCTACCCTAGTCATTTGAATACCTACGAGCAGTACTTC. It codes for CASTYPSHLNTYEQYF.

This clonotype was observed many times. V usage is TRBV3-1 and J usage is TRBJ2-1; 13 bases agree with TRBD2. This CDR3 has 15 amino acids. Looked up from germline, CDR1 is LGHDT and CDR2 is YNNKEL (reference sequence). The J segment lost 9 bases and the V segment lost 1 base, leaving 3 bases of the junction unmatched. CDR3 nucleotide sequence: TGTGCCAGCAGCCAAGCACTAGCGGGGGGGTTTGAGCAGTTCTTC. Amino acid sequence: CASSQALAGGFEQFF.

This clonotype was found many times. The chain combines TRBV7-2 with TRBJ2-1; D not certain. In germline, CDR1 is SGHTA, CDR2 FQGNSA. The CDR3 has 11 residues. The V and J ends lost 6 bases and 12 bases respectively, with 12 bases between them. CDR3 DNA: TGTGCCAGCAGTCCACGGTATGGGCAGTTCTTC. It is translated as CASSPRYGQFF.

This clonotype was seen at least ten times. The chain is built from TRBV6-2 or TRBV6-3 and TRBJ2-7; D is uncertain. Germline V lookup: CDR1 MNHEY, CDR2 SVGEGT. Trimming left V 0 bases short and J 6 bases short, with 9 bases between. This CDR3 spans 13 amino acids. The CDR3 nucleotides read TGTGCCAGCAGTTACTCGATTGGCGTCGAGCAGTACTTC. Its protein product is CASSYSIGVEQYF.

As concerns this clonotype: Because it lacks the conserved phenylalanine or tryptophan at the end, this CDR3 is likely a read error. J is TRBJ2-7 and V is TRBV7-9, with TRBD1 matching 7 bases. The V gene's germline CDR1 is SEHNR and CDR2 FQNEAQ (reference sequence). The length of the CDR3 is 16 residues. The V gene end was trimmed by 10 bases and the J gene end by 6 bases; junction bases not matched to a gene: 21. The CDR3 region is CAILLRVGQDFCEQYY. CDR3 sequence (DNA): TGTGCCATTCTCCTTAGGGTTGGACAGGATTTCTGCGAGCAGTACTAC.

The CDR3 here is CASSVEQGFEQYF. The CDR3 DNA reads TGTGCCAGCAGCGTTGAACAGGGTTTCGAGCAGTACTTC. This chain links TRBV9 with TRBJ2-5; possible D gene TRBD1, 6 bases. The J call may be incorrect, as the DNA end agrees better with TRBJ2-7. Germline V gene data show CDR1 as SGDLS and CDR2 as YYNGEE. The CDR3 has 13 amino acids.

On this clonotype itself: This may be a read error: a much more frequent sequence differs by one nucleotide. The chain combines TRBV12-3 or TRBV12-4 with TRBJ2-1, with 8 bases lining up with TRBD2. The junction had 7 bases not matched to a gene; V was cut back by 2 bases and J by 7 bases. The CDR3 contains 15 residues. The chain's CDR3 is CASSLRAGEGNEQFF. CDR3 DNA: TGTGCCAGCAGTTTACGAGCGGGGGAGGGGAATGAGCAGTTCTTC.

This clonotype was observed at least ten times. This chain connects TRBV6-5 to TRBJ2-7; the D gene is possibly TRBD1 (5 bases). The CDR3 has 12 residues. The V gene's germline CDR1 is MNHEY and CDR2 SVGAGI. Between the trimmed V and J ends, which lost 8 bases and 3 bases, there was a span of 11 bases. CDR3 sequence reads: CASPGRSYEQYF. The CDR3 DNA sequence: TGTGCCAGCCCAGGGCGTAGCTACGAGCAGTACTTC.

This clonotype was picked up many times. The gene calls are TRBV6-2 or TRBV6-3 and TRBJ1-1; D is ambiguous. With 5 bases removed from V and 1 base from J, the gap between germline ends came to 8 bases. This CDR3 has 13 amino acids. CDR1 and CDR2 (germline): MNHEY, SVGEGT. The CDR3 spells CASSTQRNTEAFF. CDR3 nucleotides: TGTGCCAGCAGTACACAGAGGAACACTGAAGCTTTCTTT.

This clonotype was counted ten times or more. The J gene is TRBJ1-1, the V gene TRBV7-9; no clear D gene. The ends were cut back, 2 bases at V and 3 bases at J, with 7 bases in the middle. The CDR3 length is 13 residues. The V gene's germline CDR1 is SEHNR and CDR2 FQNEAQ (reference sequence). The CDR3 bases are TGTGCCAGCAGCTTATTCACCGACACTGAAGCTTTCTTT. Residues: CASSLFTDTEAFF.

On this clonotype itself: A much larger clonotype is one base distant, so this may be a read error. The chain recombines TRBV27 with TRBJ2-7; D may be TRBD1 (6 bases). V was clipped by 6 bases and J by 3 bases, with 15 bases between them. CDR1 and CDR2 (germline): MNHEY, SMNVEV (reference sequence). This CDR3 has 14 amino acids. CDR3 loop: CASRSLGQLYEQYF. DNA of the CDR3: TGTGCCAGCAGGTCACTCGGACAGCTCTACGAGCAGTACTTC.

Many counts were recorded for this clonotype. The chain is built from TRBV12-3 or TRBV12-4 and TRBJ2-1; the D gene is possibly TRBD2 (5 bases). The CDR3 covers 15 residues. The germline V and J ends were trimmed by 6 bases and 4 bases, with 16 bases remaining between them. The CDR3 region is CASSREGGVYNEQFF. In DNA form, the CDR3 reads TGTGCCAGCAGCCGCGAGGGTGGGGTGTACAATGAGCAGTTCTTC.

This sequence joins TRBV30 and TRBJ2-5; 9 positions match TRBD1. Germline trimming cut 1 base from V and 3 bases from J; bases unmatched to any gene: 6. The CDR3 spans 15 residues. Germline assignment: CDR1 GTSNPN and CDR2 SVGIG (reference sequence). This chain's CDR3 is CAWSERGTGKETQYF. The CDR3 nucleotides are TGTGCCTGGAGTGAGAGGGGGACAGGGAAAGAGACCCAGTACTTC.